The 10 T cell receptor beta chains in this list originate from one sample, sequenced in a study of lymphopenia after photon versus proton radiotherapy. Using immunoSEQ multiplex PCR, the repertoire was profiled, and TCRdb retains in-frame clones only, with some absent. The sample yields around 64,000 clones, around 93% seen once. The specimen was peripheral blood, collected from a patient treated with photon-based radiotherapy. The source of these receptors is a woman between 40 and 50 years old with cholangiocarcinoma.

The chain links TRBV28 to TRBJ2-2, with D perhaps matching TRBD2 (5 bases). The length of the CDR3 is 15 residues. Germline V CDR1 and CDR2: MDHEN, SYDVKM. Trimming took off 4 bases at V and 5 bases at J, with 14 bases between the two ends. The CDR3 protein is CASSSYQRDTGELFF. The CDR3 nucleotides read TGTGCCAGCAGTTCATATCAGAGGGATACCGGGGAGCTGTTTTTT.

The chain couples TRBV5-1 to TRBJ2-7; 8 bases align to TRBD1. This CDR3 region has 15 residues. V gave up 4 bases and J gave up 5 bases; unmatched junction bases: 11. Germline V gives CDR1 SGHRS, CDR2 YFSETQ. The CDR3 DNA follows: TGCGCCAGCAGCCTTCTTGGGACAGGCGGTCACGAGCAGTACTTC. Translating gives CASSLLGTGGHEQYF.

The chain employs TRBV11-2 and TRBJ1-5, with no clear D. The V gene lost 0 bases and the J gene lost 1 base, with 4 bases spanning the gap. The germline gives CDR1 SGHAT, CDR2 FQNNGV. The CDR3 loop spans 14 amino acids. CDR3 bases: TGTGCCAGCAGCTTAGATCAAAGCAATCAGCCCCAGCATTTT. Its translation: CASSLDQSNQPQHF.

The genes are TRBV27 and TRBJ1-1, with 7 bases fitting TRBD1. With 4 bases clipped from V and 0 bases from J, the junction kept 5 bases outside the gene matches. This CDR3 is built from 15 residues. CDR1 is MNHEY, CDR2 SMNVEV, per germline (reference sequence). The CDR3 coding sequence is TGTGCCAGCAGTTGGGGGACAGATTTGAACACTGAAGCTTTCTTT. This sequence encodes CASSWGTDLNTEAFF.

The chain joins TRBV15 to TRBJ2-7; tentative D call: TRBD2 (6 bases). The CDR3 contains 15 residues. The V end was cut by 3 bases, the J end by 4 bases, with 16 bases between. Germline CDR1 and CDR2: LNHNV and YYDKDF (reference sequence). The CDR3 DNA reads as TGTGCCACCAGCAGTCCGGGGGACCCCCGTTACGAGCAGTACTTC. It is translated as CATSSPGDPRYEQYF.

V and J are TRBV6-4 and TRBJ1-2; D is unclear. V was pared by 0 bases and J by 0 bases, with 8 bases between. The length of the CDR3 is 15 residues. From germline, CDR1 is MRHNA and CDR2 SNTAGT. CDR3 amino acids: CASSDSNPPNYGYTF. In nucleotides, the CDR3 is TGTGCCAGCAGTGACTCGAATCCTCCTAACTATGGCTACACCTTC.

The CDR3 coding sequence is TGTGCCAGTAAATCTGGGACAGGGGGGATTTATAGCAATCAGCCCCAGCATTTT. It is translated as CASKSGTGGIYSNQPQHF. The chain uses TRBV19 and TRBJ1-5, with 11 bases identical to TRBD1. Per germline, CDR1 LNHDA and CDR2 SQIVND (reference sequence). The CDR3 length is 18 residues. Trimming cost V 7 bases and J 0 bases; bases outside gene matches: 11.

This chain connects TRBV4-1 to TRBJ2-1; TRBD1 or TRBD2 may be the D gene (5 bases each). Between the trimmed V and J ends, which lost 1 base and 6 bases, there was a span of 13 bases. Germline CDR1 reads MGHRA; CDR2 reads YSYEKL. The CDR3 sequence is 15 residues long. CDR3 region: CASSQADRDLNEQFF. The CDR3 nucleotides read TGCGCCAGCAGCCAAGCGGACCGGGACCTCAATGAGCAGTTCTTC.

The V gene is TRBV5-1, the J gene TRBJ1-2, with TRBD1 as a possible D gene (5 bases). Trimming removed 4 bases at V and 4 bases at J, with 23 bases between. The CDR3 contains 17 residues. CDR1 and CDR2 from the germline V gene are SGHRS and YFSETQ. The CDR3 DNA sequence: TGCGCCAGCAGCGCCGGGGGAACCGGGGCAAAGACCTATGGCTACACCTTC. Translated: CASSAGGTGAKTYGYTF.

This chain links TRBV2 with TRBJ2-6, with 9 nucleotides matching TRBD1. Germline values: CDR1 SNHLY, CDR2 FYNNEI. The length of the CDR3 is 19 residues. J was trimmed by 0 bases and V by 5 bases; bases with no gene match: 11. In nucleotides, the CDR3 is TGTGCCAGCAGTTTAAGAGGGGGACAGGGCAACTCTGGGGCCAACGTCCTGACTTTC. Its translation: CASSLRGGQGNSGANVLTF. The entire variable domain, with the rest obtained from reference TRBV2 and TRBJ2-6, is as follows: EPEVTQTPSHQVTQMGQEVILRCVPISNHLYFYWYRQILGQKVEFLVSFYNNEISEKSEIFDDQFSVERPDGSNFTLKIRSTKLEDSAMYFCASSLRGGQGNSGANVLTFGAGSRLTVL.